Listed here is a single T cell receptor beta chain. Per the germline V gene, CDR1 is SGHAT and CDR2 is FQNNGV. J lost 3 bases, V lost 0 bases, and 12 bases had no gene match. The CDR3 sequence is 19 residues long. The record originates from a study of T cell changes during pregnancy in multiple sclerosis. The data were produced by immunoSEQ multiplex PCR, yet TCRdb's version contains in-frame clones alone and is incomplete. The sample includes more than 60,000 clones, roughly nine tenths seen only once; the top ten take under 1.5%. Sequenced here: peripheral blood, sampled in the second trimester of pregnancy. This sequence joins TRBV11-2 and TRBJ1-1; 11 bases agree with TRBD1. The sequence derives from a female donor with multiple sclerosis, enrolled in a pregnancy study. The CDR3 sequence: CASSLDLAKGTGGHTEAFF. The CDR3 region has the DNA TGTGCCAGCAGCTTAGATTTGGCGAAGGGGACAGGGGGGCACACTGAAGCTTTCTTT.